This entry lists 21 T cell receptor beta chains sequenced from one sample in a study of blood T cell repertoires in COVID-19 (dated by TCRdb to the early 2020s). Library creation used the immunoSEQ multiplex PCR assay. Imported from immuneACCESS, the table was reduced by TCRdb to in-frame sequences with V and J called. These copies leave out some clones; in studies compared against another copy, an unresolved V gene accounts for under half, and the cause of the remainder is not known. In this sample the table shows roughly 86,000 clones, approximately 85% of which occur a single time. The top ten clonotypes cover approximately 2.8% of the sample. Sequencing used peripheral blood. These receptors were collected from a woman older than 75 with COVID-19, enrolled during active disease.

The chain joins TRBV19 to TRBJ2-1; D gene ambiguous. Per the germline V gene, CDR1 is LNHDA and CDR2 is SQIVND (reference sequence). This CDR3 is 12 amino acids long. V was cut by 3 bases and J by 10 bases, with 10 bases left in between. CDR3 nucleotide sequence: TGTGCCAGTAGTATCCCTCTAGGAGAGCAGTTCTTC. It translates to CASSIPLGEQFF.

The CDR3 DNA reads TGTGCCAGCAGACTAGCGGGTCACTCCTACGAGCAGTACTTC. Its protein is CASRLAGHSYEQYF. The gene calls are TRBV27 and TRBJ2-7; 9 bases are shared with TRBD2. V lost 6 bases and J lost 0; bases outside the gene matches: 3. The CDR3 totals 14 residues. Germline-derived CDR1 and CDR2 are MNHEY and SMNVEV (reference sequence).

This chain links TRBV10-3 with TRBJ2-7; a possible D gene is TRBD2 (6 bases). The CDR3 consists of 14 residues. V lost 5 bases to trimming and J lost 0 bases, with 11 bases between them. Germline V lookup: CDR1 ENHRY, CDR2 SYGVKD. The CDR3 is CAISNSGSSYEQYF. CDR3 DNA sequence: TGTGCCATCAGTAATAGCGGCAGCTCCTACGAGCAGTACTTC.

The J gene is TRBJ1-1, the V gene TRBV18; D possibly corresponds to TRBD1 (5 bases). The CDR3 runs 15 residues. The V end lost 3 bases, the J end lost 7 bases, and 18 bases lay between the germline ends. Looked up from germline, CDR1 is KGHSH and CDR2 is LQKENI. This CDR3 reads CASSPVQGRVNEAFF. In DNA form, the CDR3 reads TGTGCCAGCTCACCGGTCCAGGGTCGGGTTAATGAAGCTTTCTTT. The full variable domain, its missing parts supplied by reference TRBV18 and TRBJ1-1, is NAGVMQNPRHLVRRRGQEARLRCSPMKGHSHVYWYRQLPEEGLKFMVYLQKENIIDESGMPKERFSAEFPKEGPSILRIQQVVRGDSAAYFCASSPVQGRVNEAFFGQGTRLTVV.

Concerning this clone: The junction does not match germline at one end; this may be a read error. The chain joins TRBV30 to TRBJ2-1, with 12 nucleotides matching TRBD2. There are 14 residues in the CDR3. CDR1 GTSNPN and CDR2 SVGIG come from the germline V gene (reference sequence). The CDR3: CAWATSGGYTEQFF. CDR3 bases: TGTGCCTGGGCTACTAGCGGGGGGTACACTGAGCAGTTCTTC.

The J gene is TRBJ2-1, the V gene TRBV2; D unclear. The CDR3 sequence is 12 residues long. Per germline, CDR1 SNHLY and CDR2 FYNNEI. Trimming removed 4 bases at V and 10 bases at J, with 11 bases between. The CDR3 protein is CASSVGQAEQFF. CDR3 nucleotide sequence: TGTGCCAGCAGTGTTGGGCAGGCCGAGCAGTTCTTC.

The chain carries TRBV18 and TRBJ1-6; D uncertain. Trimming removed 6 bases from V and 8 bases from J, with 11 bases in between. There are 13 residues in the CDR3. Germline loops: CDR1 KGHSH, CDR2 LQKENI. Written as DNA, the CDR3 is TGTGCCAGCTCGTCGGCCCGGGATTCACCCCTCCACTTT. Protein product: CASSSARDSPLHF. Full variable domain (remainder filled in from reference TRBV18 and TRBJ1-6): NAGVMQNPRHLVRRRGQEARLRCSPMKGHSHVYWYRQLPEEGLKFMVYLQKENIIDESGMPKERFSAEFPKEGPSILRIQQVVRGDSAAYFCASSSARDSPLHFGNGTRLTVT.

V usage is TRBV15 and J usage is TRBJ2-2; 8 positions agree with TRBD1. The germline gives CDR1 LNHNV, CDR2 YYDKDF (reference sequence). The CDR3 spans 15 residues. Unmatched junction bases numbered 8, after V lost 8 bases and J lost 3 bases. The CDR3 here is CATAGDRGYTGELFF. Written as DNA, the CDR3 is TGTGCCACCGCCGGTGACAGGGGTTACACCGGGGAGCTGTTTTTT.

This chain uses TRBV2 with TRBJ2-3; the match to TRBD1 covers 7 bases. The V gene's germline CDR1 is SNHLY and CDR2 FYNNEI. The V and J ends lost 5 bases and 2 bases, in that order; junction bases with no gene match: 4. The CDR3 runs to 14 residues. The CDR3 here is CASSWDRSTDTQYF. Here the CDR3 DNA reads TGTGCCAGCAGTTGGGACAGATCCACAGATACGCAGTATTTT.

The CDR3: CASSRLNHPSGYGYTF. CDR3 nucleotide sequence: TGTGCCAGCAGCAGACTAAACCACCCCTCGGGATATGGCTACACCTTC. The chain recombines TRBV21-1 with TRBJ1-2. TRBV21-1 is recorded as a pseudogene. The CDR3 runs to 16 residues.

V is TRBV18 and J is TRBJ2-7; D unclear. The CDR3 runs to 12 residues. The ends were cut back, 3 bases at V and 2 bases at J, with 5 bases in the middle. Germline values: CDR1 KGHSH, CDR2 LQKENI. In nucleotides, the CDR3 is TGTGCCAGCTCACCCTCAGCCTACGAGCAGTACTTC. It encodes CASSPSAYEQYF.

This sequence joins TRBV2 and TRBJ1-4; D remains ambiguous. Trimming took 7 bases from V and 7 from J, leaving 16 bases between them. The CDR3 consists of 14 residues. Germline CDR1 reads SNHLY; CDR2 reads FYNNEI. Here the CDR3 reads CASIGRVLGEKLFF. Written as DNA, the CDR3 is TGTGCCAGCATAGGGCGGGTCTTGGGTGAAAAACTGTTTTTT.

The V gene is TRBV7-9, the J gene TRBJ2-7; D is perhaps TRBD2 (5 bases). Germline V CDR1 and CDR2: SEHNR, FQNEAQ (reference sequence). The CDR3 runs 14 residues. Trimming removed 6 bases from V and 1 base from J, with 13 bases in between. The CDR3 region has the DNA TGTGCCAGCAGTTCCCGTGGAGGTTCCTACGAGCAGTACTTC. It is translated as CASSSRGGSYEQYF.

The rearrangement uses TRBV18 and TRBJ2-3; 7 bases fit TRBD2. The J segment lost 1 base and the V segment lost 3 bases, leaving 13 bases of the junction unmatched. Germline lookup yields CDR1 KGHSH and CDR2 LQKENI. This CDR3 has 18 residues. DNA for the CDR3: TGTGCCAGCTCACCGTTAGCGGGTCCCATCATGGGCACAGATACGCAGTATTTT. Protein: CASSPLAGPIMGTDTQYF.

This chain connects TRBV28 to TRBJ2-7, with D maybe TRBD2 (6 bases). CDR1 is MDHEN, CDR2 SYDVKM, per germline. CDR3 length: 13 amino acids. The CDR3 loop is CLASGLGSYEQYF. CDR3 coding DNA: TGTCTAGCAAGCGGGTTGGGCTCCTACGAGCAGTACTTC. The full variable domain, rest sourced from reference TRBV28 and TRBJ2-7, is DVKVTQSSRYLVKRTGEKVFLECVQDMDHENMFWYRQDPGLGLRLIYFSYDVKMKEKGDIPEGYSVSREKKERFSLILESASTNQTSMYLCLASGLGSYEQYFGPGTRLTVT.

Sample share makes this clone hyperexpanded (1% or more). The genes are TRBV6-2 or TRBV6-3 and TRBJ2-7, with D tentatively TRBD2 (6 bases). Germline V gene data show CDR1 as MNHEY and CDR2 as SVGEGT. This CDR3 spans 13 amino acids. The ends were cut back, 2 bases at V and 5 bases at J, with 10 bases in the middle. The CDR3 bases are TGTGCCAGCAGTTACGGGGGGAAGCACGAGCAGTACTTC. Amino acids: CASSYGGKHEQYF.

The rearrangement uses TRBV18 and TRBJ2-3; TRBD2 is a possible D gene (5 bases). The CDR3 has 15 amino acids. CDR1 is KGHSH, CDR2 LQKENI, per germline. V lost 0 bases to trimming and J lost 2 bases, with 9 bases between them. As DNA, the CDR3 is TGTGCCAGCTCACCACCCCTAGCTCACACAGATACGCAGTATTTT. Its protein is CASSPPLAHTDTQYF. The complete variable domain, with remaining parts taken from reference TRBV18 and TRBJ2-3, reads NAGVMQNPRHLVRRRGQEARLRCSPMKGHSHVYWYRQLPEEGLKFMVYLQKENIIDESGMPKERFSAEFPKEGPSILRIQQVVRGDSAAYFCASSPPLAHTDTQYFGPGTRLTVL.

The rearrangement uses TRBV3-1 (or the pseudogene TRBV3-2) and TRBJ2-7, with D perhaps TRBD2 (6 bases). The germline V and J ends were trimmed by 3 bases and 9 bases, with 18 bases remaining between them. Germline V lookup: CDR1 LGHDT, CDR2 YNNKEL (reference sequence). This CDR3 spans 14 amino acids. The CDR3 loop is CASSHTRDLRVQYF. The CDR3 region has the DNA TGTGCCAGCAGCCATACCAGGGACTTACGTGTGCAGTACTTC.

This clone was picked up one time. V is TRBV3-1 (or the pseudogene TRBV3-2) and J is TRBJ1-5; no definite D call. The CDR3 covers 15 residues. In germline, CDR1 is LGHDT, CDR2 YNNKEL (reference sequence). V gave up 5 bases and J gave up 0 bases, with 11 bases separating them. The chain's CDR3 is CASSEQSGSNQPQHF. CDR3 coding DNA: TGTGCCAGCAGCGAACAATCGGGTAGCAATCAGCCCCAGCATTTT.

The chain links TRBV3-1 (or the pseudogene TRBV3-2) to TRBJ2-3; 8 bases line up with TRBD2. Germline-derived CDR1 and CDR2 are LGHDT and YNNKEL (reference sequence). Trimming removed 5 bases from V and 2 bases from J; junction bases left unmatched: 6. This CDR3 is built from 15 residues. DNA of the CDR3: TGTGCCAGCAGCTTTAGCGGGGAGAACACAGATACGCAGTATTTT. It codes for CASSFSGENTDTQYF.

V and J are TRBV3-1 (or the pseudogene TRBV3-2) and TRBJ2-3; 11 nucleotides align to TRBD2. Germline lookup yields CDR1 LGHDT and CDR2 YNNKEL (reference sequence). CDR3 size: 13 residues. V shed 3 bases and J 10 bases; nucleotides not matched to a gene: 3. CDR3 coding DNA: TGTGCCAGCAGCCAGGTTAGCGGGAGGGCGCAGTATTTT. It yields the protein CASSQVSGRAQYF.